The clone carrying this T cell receptor (beta chain) was recorded many times. Its antigen is not identified. This likely comes from a read error, as the CDR3 has no conserved phenylalanine or tryptophan at its end. No DNA is shown, since the ends of the CDR3 on it are uncertain; the CDR3 is the one TCRdb lists. For naive CD8 T cells, sorting used the CD8+CD4-CCR7+CD45RA+ phenotype. TCRdb analysed the PCR reads with MiXCR anew, one entry per CDR3 protein. The sample consists of about half a million distinct CDR3 sequences, 20% to 25% of them appearing once. The data belong to a study of molecular identifiers for immune sequencing clone quantification. Study-level findings and limits: Clones with over 20 RNA copies captured over 99% of effector molecules but under 1% of naive ones.

The CDR3 is 12 amino acids in total, end residues counted. Germline CDR1 and CDR2: LGHDT and YNNKEL (reference sequence). The source is a human donor in good health. Some libraries in this study had Jurkat cell RNA spiked in. V usage is TRBV3-1 and J usage is TRBJ1-1. The sequenced sample was naive CD8+ T cells from blood, with Jurkat cell RNA spiked in. Described subset: FACS-sorted CD8+CD4-CCR7+CD45RA+ naive T cells. CDR3 region: CASSQDGVFLII.